These 4 T cell receptor beta chains were sequenced from one sample in a study of control samples from healthy donors and cancer patients. Some clones are missing from TCRdb's copy, which holds only in-frame ones; the method was immunoSEQ multiplex PCR. The sample has 80,000 to 85,000 clones, 70% to 90% seen once. Sequencing input: blood. The receptors originated from a woman aged 45-65 years in good health.

CDR3 DNA: TGTGCCAGCAGCGCGCCGGGGGCCCCCGGAGATACGCAGTATTTT. This codes for CASSAPGAPGDTQYF. The chain recombines TRBV11-2 with TRBJ2-3; perhaps D is TRBD1 or TRBD2 (6 bases each). The CDR3 extends over 15 amino acids. The V gene lost 5 bases and the J gene lost 5 bases, with 17 bases spanning the gap. Germline assignment: CDR1 SGHAT and CDR2 FQNNGV.

This rearrangement joins TRBV10-3 to TRBJ2-5; D perhaps matches TRBD1 (5 bases). This CDR3 has 13 amino acids. CDR1 is ENHRY, CDR2 SYGVKD, per germline. Trimming shortened V by 5 bases and J by 0 bases, and 7 bases separated the two germline ends. The CDR3 DNA reads TGTGCCATCAGTATAGGGGACCAAGAGACCCAGTACTTC. Its translation is CAISIGDQETQYF.

This chain uses TRBV28 with TRBJ1-1; D gene ambiguous. Deletions cut 4 bases from V and 8 bases from J, with 20 bases between. There are 15 residues in the CDR3. The germline CDR1 and CDR2 sequences are MDHEN and SYDVKM. CDR3 residues: CASSSVLISIGEAFF. The CDR3 DNA reads TGTGCCAGCAGTTCCGTTTTAATTAGTATTGGCGAAGCTTTCTTT.

This rearrangement joins TRBV6-5 to TRBJ1-2, with D unclear. The ends were cut back, 6 bases at V and 4 bases at J, with 9 bases in the middle. The CDR3 length is 12 residues. Looked up from germline, CDR1 is MNHEY and CDR2 is SVGAGI. The CDR3 DNA reads TGTGCCAGCAGCCCACAGCTCTATGGCTACACCTTC. It yields the protein CASSPQLYGYTF.